This TCR beta chain was identified during a study of T-cell reconstitution after alpha-beta-depleted transplantation in children. V lost 8 bases to trimming and J lost 4 bases, with 12 bases between them. This CDR3 contains 13 residues. Germline V gene data show CDR1 as SGHVS and CDR2 as FQNEAQ. In its sample, this clonotype was seen many times. Its antigen is unidentified. Molecular barcoding with unique molecular identifiers was used for the TCRbeta library. MiXCR, applied by TCRdb to the PCR reads, yields one record per CDR3 protein. The sample contains around 6,700 distinct CDR3 sequences, around a tenth of which appear only once. Findings and caveats of the study: When one year had passed after transplant, most T-cell counts and diversity came from newly produced T cells.

This sequence was found in a child younger than two who had a stem cell transplant for acute myeloid leukemia, so the T cells may come from the graft donor. The rearrangement links TRBV7-8 to TRBJ1-5; D gene uncertain. This material consisted of PBMCs, mostly from graft donor cells, taken 180 days after TCRalphabeta/CD19-depleted stem cell transplant. CDR3 nucleotides: TGTGCCAGCGGCTCGGACCTAAATCAGCCCCAGCATTTT. Protein product: CASGSDLNQPQHF.